The present entry profiles one T cell receptor (beta chain) with its context. Some clones are missing from TCRdb's copy, which holds only in-frame ones; the method was immunoSEQ multiplex PCR. The sample lists around 56,000 clones, approximately 89% occurring once. This sample was taken from a study of cytomegalovirus exposure and HLA in healthy donors. Among the 100 to 150 subjects of the validation cohort, separate from the approximately 660-subject first cohort, were the donors. The source material was PBMCs. This TCR came from a woman aged 18-29 years in good health and CMV-seronegative.

CDR3 region: CASSIGYRENTEAFF. Written as DNA, the CDR3 is TGTGCCAGTAGTATAGGGTACAGGGAGAACACTGAAGCTTTCTTT. V is TRBV19 and J is TRBJ1-1; TRBD1 might be the D (6 bases). This CDR3 spans 15 amino acids. V was cut by 1 base and J by 1 base, with 10 bases left in between. Per the germline V gene, CDR1 is LNHDA and CDR2 is SQIVND (reference sequence). Full variable domain (rest looked up from reference TRBV19 and TRBJ1-1): DGGITQSPKYLFRKEGQNVTLSCEQNLNHDAMYWYRQDPGQGLRLIYYSQIVNDFQKGDIAEGYSVSREKKESFPLTVTSAQKNPTAFYLCASSIGYRENTEAFFGQGTRLTVV.